These 27 T cell receptor beta chains were sequenced from one sample in a study of CD8 T cells in ankylosing spondylitis. Whole-study findings and limits: Seven to nine highly homologous variants formed a TCR beta motif that appeared characteristic of ankylosing spondylitis blood.

One entry per CDR3 protein results from TCRdb running MiXCR on the 5' RACE reads. The sample records fewer than 650,000 distinct CDR3 sequences, about 12% being singletons. Their antigen targets remain unknown. Sequences were obtained from blood, either unsorted or a sorted T cell fraction (not recorded which). These TCRs come from a male donor with ankylosing spondylitis.

The V and J genes are TRBV11-2 and TRBJ1-3; D might be TRBD1 (5 bases). Germline V gives CDR1 SGHAT, CDR2 FQNNGV. The CDR3 extends over 17 amino acids. The V and J ends lost 0 bases and 1 base respectively, with 13 bases between them. The CDR3 coding sequence is TGTGCCAGCAGCTTAGAGATGGGGCTCTATTCTGGAAACACCATATATTTT. Amino acids: CASSLEMGLYSGNTIYF. The entire variable domain, with the rest obtained from reference TRBV11-2 and TRBJ1-3, is as follows: EAGVAQSPRYKIIEKRQSVAFWCNPISGHATLYWYQQILGQGPKLLIQFQNNGVVDDSQLPKDRFSAERLKGVDSTLKIQPAKLEDSAVYLCASSLEMGLYSGNTIYFGEGSWLTVV.

The table lists this clonotype with a few counts. The genes are TRBV13 and TRBJ1-2; 9 bases match TRBD1. CDR3 length: 14 residues. Germline V gene lookup returns CDR1 PRHDT and CDR2 FYEKMQ (reference sequence). V was clipped by 4 bases and J by 3 bases; unmatched bases: 3. The CDR3 sequence is CASSSDRGYYGYTF. The CDR3 bases are TGTGCCAGCAGCTCCGACAGGGGGTACTATGGCTACACCTTC.

V and J are TRBV18 and TRBJ1-2, with TRBD1 matching 7 bases. The CDR3 loop spans 16 amino acids. The germline gives CDR1 KGHSH, CDR2 LQKENI. The trim removed 5 bases at V and 2 bases at J, leaving 11 bases unmatched. The CDR3 coding sequence is TGTGCCAGCTCAAGCGCAACAGGGGAATTAAACTATGGCTACACCTTC. Translating gives CASSSATGELNYGYTF.

This clonotype has only a few counts. The V and J genes are TRBV7-9 and TRBJ2-1, with D hard to call. The CDR3 spans 15 residues. Looked up from germline, CDR1 is SEHNR and CDR2 is FQNEAQ (reference sequence). Trimming pared 5 bases from V and 2 bases from J, leaving 13 bases between. The CDR3 spells CASSPLTGTYNEQFF. The CDR3 bases are TGTGCCAGCAGCCCGCTGACTGGGACCTACAATGAGCAGTTCTTC.

This clonotype was counted between two and nine times. The chain is built from TRBV5-1 and TRBJ1-1, with TRBD1 matching over 9 bases. In germline, CDR1 is SGHRS, CDR2 YFSETQ. V lost 3 bases, J lost 4 bases, and 7 bases stayed unmatched. This CDR3 has 15 residues. The CDR3 nucleotides are TGCGCCAGCAGCTCACAGGGGGCGGCCGGCACTGAAGCTTTCTTT. The encoded protein is CASSSQGAAGTEAFF.

This clonotype came up once. The chain employs TRBV18 and TRBJ2-7; 9 bases match TRBD1. The V and J ends lost 3 bases and 7 bases, in that order; junction bases with no gene match: 10. CDR3 length: 15 amino acids. CDR1 and CDR2 from the germline V gene are KGHSH and LQKENI. CDR3 protein: CASSPVQGASGEQYF. CDR3 in DNA: TGTGCCAGCTCACCGGTACAGGGGGCGAGTGGAGAGCAGTACTTC.

The sample holds a few counts of this clonotype. The rearrangement joins TRBV6-2 or TRBV6-3 to TRBJ2-1; D not certain. The germline V and J ends were trimmed by 7 bases and 4 bases, with 14 bases remaining between them. The germline V gene encodes CDR1 MNHEY and CDR2 SVGEGT. This CDR3 region has 14 residues. The CDR3 sequence is CASTPHPSYNEQFF. The CDR3 DNA is TGTGCCAGCACCCCTCACCCTTCGTACAATGAGCAGTTCTTC.

This sequence joins TRBV6-2 or TRBV6-3 and TRBJ2-7; 9 nucleotides align to TRBD1. V was pared by 2 bases and J by 6 bases, with 5 bases of the junction left unmatched. The CDR3 totals 14 residues. Germline V gene lookup returns CDR1 MNHEY and CDR2 SVGEGT. The CDR3: CASSYVTGGSEQYF. Here the CDR3 DNA reads TGTGCCAGCAGTTACGTAACAGGGGGCAGCGAGCAGTACTTC.

In this sample, this clonotype turned up a few times. The chain combines TRBV6-5 with TRBJ1-1; D perhaps matches TRBD1 (6 bases). V lost 7 bases to trimming and J lost 9 bases, with 15 bases between them. This CDR3 has 12 amino acids. The germline gives CDR1 MNHEY, CDR2 SVGAGI. DNA of the CDR3: TGTGCCAGCACCCGAGGGGGGGCTCAAGCTTTCTTT. Protein sequence: CASTRGGAQAFF.

The CDR3 region is CASSLSHFPVGNTIYF. CDR3 nucleotides: TGTGCCAGCAGCTTATCGCACTTCCCGGTTGGAAACACCATATATTTT. J is TRBJ1-3 and V is TRBV7-6; D is unclear. The germline V and J ends were trimmed by 2 bases and 3 bases, with 14 bases remaining between them. CDR3 length: 16 residues. CDR1 and CDR2 from the germline V gene are SGHVS and FNYEAQ.

This clonotype has just a few counts. V usage is TRBV30 and J usage is TRBJ1-1; D unclear. Germline values: CDR1 GTSNPN, CDR2 SVGIG (reference sequence). The V gene lost 1 base and the J gene lost 5 bases, with 14 bases spanning the gap. The CDR3 is 14 amino acids. CDR3 sequence: CAWSGRRTLTEAFF. The CDR3 DNA reads TGTGCCTGGAGTGGGAGGAGAACCCTTACTGAAGCTTTCTTT.

This clonotype came up a few times. The chain recombines TRBV11-2 with TRBJ2-5; 7 bases align to TRBD2. Germline CDR1 is SGHAT and CDR2 is FQNNGV. J lost 4 bases, V lost 8 bases, and 13 bases had no gene match. The CDR3 is 15 residues long. CDR3 residues: CASATRKGGVETQYF. The CDR3 DNA sequence: TGTGCCAGCGCCACTCGGAAGGGAGGGGTAGAGACCCAGTACTTC. The full variable domain, its missing parts supplied by reference TRBV11-2 and TRBJ2-5, is EAGVAQSPRYKIIEKRQSVAFWCNPISGHATLYWYQQILGQGPKLLIQFQNNGVVDDSQLPKDRFSAERLKGVDSTLKIQPAKLEDSAVYLCASATRKGGVETQYFGPGTRLLVL.

The chain uses TRBV2 and TRBJ1-4; D is unresolved. The CDR3 has 13 residues. V was trimmed by 4 bases and J by 6 bases, leaving 9 bases between them. Germline lookup yields CDR1 SNHLY and CDR2 FYNNEI. The CDR3 nucleotides are TGTGCCAGCAGTGGGTTACAGCATGAAAAACTGTTTTTT. This encodes CASSGLQHEKLFF.

The chain uses TRBV12-3 or TRBV12-4 and TRBJ2-3; 7 nucleotides line up with TRBD2. The CDR3 spans 16 residues. With V trimmed by 6 bases and J by 0 bases, 9 bases remained unmatched. DNA for the CDR3: TGTGCCAGCAGGAAGGGGAGCGGGACTAGCACAGATACGCAGTATTTT. This gives the protein CASRKGSGTSTDTQYF.

In this sample, this clonotype turned up a few times. The J gene is TRBJ2-3, the V gene TRBV5-6; 7 bases match TRBD2. Per the germline V gene, CDR1 is SGHDT and CDR2 is YYEEEE. The CDR3 has 15 residues. V lost 2 bases and J lost 5; bases outside the gene matches: 8. The CDR3 sequence is CASSFSDGRRDTQYF. The CDR3 nucleotides read TGTGCCAGCAGCTTTTCGGACGGGAGGAGAGATACGCAGTATTTT.

The CDR3 sequence is CASSSLGGGELFF. DNA of the CDR3: TGTGCCAGCAGCTCCCTCGGGGGCGGGGAGCTGTTTTTT. The chain is built from TRBV11-1 and TRBJ2-2, with D maybe TRBD2 (6 bases). The CDR3 length is 13 residues. Trimming shortened V by 4 bases and J by 7 bases, and 10 bases separated the two germline ends. Per the germline V gene, CDR1 is SGHAT and CDR2 is FQDESV (reference sequence). Full variable domain (missing parts from reference TRBV11-1 and TRBJ2-2): EAEVAQSPRYKITEKSQAVAFWCDPISGHATLYWYRQILGQGPELLVQFQDESVVDDSQLPKDRFSAERLKGVDSTLKIQPAELGDSAMYLCASSSLGGGELFFGEGSRLTVL.

This clonotype was detected a few times. The chain couples TRBV5-6 to TRBJ2-3; D possibly corresponds to TRBD1 (5 bases). V was clipped by 1 base and J by 8 bases, with 8 bases between them. Germline lookup yields CDR1 SGHDT and CDR2 YYEEEE. There are 12 residues in the CDR3. In nucleotides, the CDR3 is TGTGCCAGCAGCTTGAGTAGGGGTACGCAGTATTTT. Translating it yields CASSLSRGTQYF.

The gene calls are TRBV30 and TRBJ2-3; TRBD2 might be the D (5 bases). Trimming left V 0 bases short and J 8 bases short, with 12 bases between. CDR3 length: 13 residues. Germline loops: CDR1 GTSNPN, CDR2 SVGIG (reference sequence). CDR3 nucleotides: TGTGCCTGGAGTGTACCTGGAGGAGGTACGCAGTATTTT. Translating gives CAWSVPGGGTQYF.

This clonotype was observed a few times. The V and J genes are TRBV6-1 and TRBJ1-3; D gene unclear. V lost 6 bases and J lost 0, with 18 bases in between. The CDR3 is 17 residues long. In germline, CDR1 is MNHNS, CDR2 SASEGT. In nucleotides, the CDR3 is TGTGCCAGCAGGGAGAGACTACCTTCAAGCTCTGGAAACACCATATATTTT. Translating it yields CASRERLPSSSGNTIYF.

This clonotype was seen only a few times. The chain has TRBV20-1 and TRBJ2-1, with 10 bases fitting TRBD2. Germline V gene sequence: CDR1 DFQATT, CDR2 SNEGSKA (reference sequence). V was pared by 4 bases and J by 2 bases, with 2 bases of the junction left unmatched. This CDR3 has 14 residues. The CDR3 nucleotides read TGCAGTGCTAATCTAGCGGGGGCCTACAATGAGCAGTTCTTC. This gives the protein CSANLAGAYNEQFF.

In this sample, this clonotype turned up many times. V gene TRBV5-5 combines with J gene TRBJ1-1; TRBD1 matches 7 bases. The CDR3 extends over 14 amino acids. V gave up 4 bases and J gave up 0 bases; unmatched junction bases: 3. Germline assignment: CDR1 SGHKS and CDR2 YYEKEE (reference sequence). Written as DNA, the CDR3 is TGTGCCAGCAGCATGGGACAGTTGAACACTGAAGCTTTCTTT. It yields the protein CASSMGQLNTEAFF. The variable domain in full, with the rest retrieved from reference TRBV5-5 and TRBJ1-1, is DAGVTQSPTHLIKTRGQQVTLRCSPISGHKSVSWYQQVLGQGPQFIFQYYEKEERGRGNFPDRFSARQFPNYSSELNVNALLLGDSALYLCASSMGQLNTEAFFGQGTRLTVV.

V usage is TRBV29-1 and J usage is TRBJ2-5, with TRBD1 as a possible D gene (6 bases). The CDR3 extends over 13 amino acids. The V end lost 5 bases, the J end lost 4 bases, and 14 bases lay between the germline ends. Looked up from germline, CDR1 is SQVTM and CDR2 is ANQGSEA. Written as DNA, the CDR3 is TGCAGCGTTAGAGGACAGTACATAGAGACCCAGTACTTC. Its protein is CSVRGQYIETQYF.

This clonotype has at least ten counts. The rearrangement uses TRBV29-1 and TRBJ2-3, with 7 nucleotides matching TRBD2. The V gene's germline CDR1 is SQVTM and CDR2 ANQGSEA. The trim removed 4 bases at V and 6 bases at J, leaving 13 bases unmatched. The CDR3 consists of 15 residues. CDR3 nucleotides: TGCAGCGTTGGGATAGCGGGTCCTTGGGAGGATACGCAGTATTTT. Translating it yields CSVGIAGPWEDTQYF.

The chain links TRBV9 to TRBJ1-3; D call uncertain. There are 16 residues in the CDR3. The V and J ends lost 0 bases and 2 bases respectively, with 12 bases between them. Germline CDR1 is SGDLS and CDR2 is YYNGEE. CDR3 sequence (DNA): TGTGCCAGCAGCGTAGCTCCCGGGAAGGCTGGAAACACCATATATTTT. Translation gives CASSVAPGKAGNTIYF.

The genes are TRBV12-3 or TRBV12-4 and TRBJ2-5; D is possibly TRBD1 (5 bases). The CDR3 loop spans 15 amino acids. V was shortened by 6 bases and J by 5 bases, with 19 bases between the two germline ends. In nucleotides, the CDR3 is TGTGCCAGCAGCCCCGGGCAGGGCGTATGGGAGACCCAGTACTTC. Protein sequence: CASSPGQGVWETQYF.

This clonotype was detected only a few times. CDR3 DNA sequence: TGCGCCAGCAGCTTAAATAGGCCTTACGAGCAGTACTTC. This gives the protein CASSLNRPYEQYF. This chain connects TRBV5-1 to TRBJ2-7; unclear D gene. This CDR3 has 13 amino acids. Germline CDR1 is SGHRS and CDR2 is YFSETQ. V lost 2 bases and J 4 bases, leaving 10 bases between the germline ends.

This clonotype was counted only a few times. Here the CDR3 reads CASSQIQGSSYNEQFF. Here the CDR3 DNA reads TGCGCCAGCAGCCAAATACAGGGGAGCTCCTACAATGAGCAGTTCTTC. V usage is TRBV4-1 and J usage is TRBJ2-1, with 7 bases matching TRBD1. Germline lookup yields CDR1 MGHRA and CDR2 YSYEKL. Trimming at V came to 2 bases and at J to 0 bases, leaving 4 bases not matched to a gene. This CDR3 has 16 residues.